What follows is one TCR beta chain and its context. It has no known antigen specificity. There are no base qualities to consult, and no much larger clone falls within one base. Immediately after resection, surgical brain or tumor specimens were cryofrozen in liquid nitrogen, with peripheral blood cells collected concurrently. TCR alpha and beta CDR3 regions were amplified with the iRepertoire nested amplicon-rescue multiplex PCR (arm-PCR) platform from RNA. One-step reverse transcription and amplification used about 95-400 ng of tissue mRNA or PBMC total RNA as input. Following bead purification, Illumina adapters were added by a secondary multiplex PCR, and the libraries were gel-purified between 200 and 400 bp. Demultiplexing relied on internal 6-nucleotide barcodes carried by the libraries. Libraries were sequenced on an Illumina MiSeq with 2x220 or 2x250 nucleotide paired-end reads. The authors processed their data as follows. Paired reads were merged using FLASH 1.2.11 and were aligned to the GRCh37 human genome using BWA-MEM, after which TRA and TRB reads were extracted. V and J assignment used an IMGT-derived reference of cassette sequences and CDR3 motifs that included pseudogenes. Reads were translated in three frames, and productive CDR3s were defined as those with a C...FGXG motif and no stop codons. Clonotypes were defined as unique combinations of V-J cassette pair and CDR3 amino acid sequence. Hamming distance filtering was applied to reads, with thresholds set by the sequence error rate of each sample in mapped regions. The public reads were quality trimmed at Q25 with fastp and then assembled into clones with MiXCR by TCRdb, keeping productive beta chains. Each entry is one CDR3 protein sequence, shown with its most common DNA and genes. In this record, the V and J calls reflect TCRdb's handling and not the investigators' own analysis. The sample records more than 350,000 distinct CDR3 sequences, around 45% of which are singletons. Together, the top ten hold around 13% of the sample.

This sample was taken from a study of glioma-infiltrating T cells listed by TCRdb under 2016. In the study overall: Low-grade gliomas were represented by WHO grade II oligodendrogliomas or astrocytomas, and glioblastomas were represented by WHO grade IV tumors that were sampled at initial rather than recurrent diagnosis. Before surgery, glioma patients were given dexamethasone for six or fewer days. The sequencing target for blood libraries was roughly 4.5- to 11-fold coverage of approximately 1 million peripheral T cells. Glioma tissue, non-neoplastic brain tissue and matched peripheral blood mononuclear cells were used as sources from which TCR alpha- and beta-chain repertoires were sequenced. Each tissue-infiltrating repertoire was compared with the same patient's peripheral blood repertoire to measure divergence between tissue and blood T-cell populations. The paired cohort comprised three low-grade glioma patients, about eight primary glioblastoma patients and three non-glioma patients contributing non-neoplastic brain tissue. Results and caveats for the whole study, not just this receptor: Very few CDR3 sequences were found to be shared between tissue and blood, and this scarcity was attributed to high CDR3 diversity and limited sampling. In non-neoplastic patients, VJ-independent divergence between tissue and blood fell below expectation, whereas in all gliomas, and especially in low-grade gliomas, the divergence rose above expectation. Small numbers underpinned the group comparisons: several glioblastoma patients, three low-grade glioma patients and three non-neoplastic patients. Patients with low tissue-blood divergence were marked by a signature set of shared blood CDR3 motifs, and that set was depleted in highly divergent patients.

From V the trimming removes 1 base and from J it removes 2 bases, while the gene matches leave 3 bases of the junction unaccounted for. The germline V gene (reference sequence) supplies CDR1 LNHNV and CDR2 YYDKDF. Reading from cysteine to phenylalanine, the CDR3 counts 15 amino acids. Only the CDR3 DNA is retained, 45 bases long and in frame from the first base. The sample consisted of glioma tissue, nonneoplastic brain tissue, or PBMCs (not recorded which). The sequence joins TRBV15 to TRBJ1-1; 8 central nucleotides agree with TRBD1. The receptor's source is a human donor with low-grade glioma or glioblastoma, undergoing nonglioma brain surgery, or in good health (not recorded which). Here is the DNA: TGTGCCACCAGCAGAGCGACAGGGGACAACACTGAAGCTTTCTTT. Translation gives CATSRATGDNTEAFF.